The next 27 T cell receptor beta chains were all read from a single sample in a study of regulatory T cells in long-lasting Graves disease. Construction of TCR beta libraries relied on iRepertoire HTBI primers and on Arm-PCR targeting CDR3 regions. TCRdb ran MiXCR on the multiplex PCR reads and lists one entry per CDR3 protein. This table has about 540,000 distinct CDR3 sequences, about 13% appearing once. Noted time point: newly diagnosed GD, antithyroid drugs for less than 3 months. After RNA was extracted from PBMCs, the TCR library was made from it. These data are also associated with another study on T cells in Graves' hyperthyroidism and ophthalmopathy.

The sample consisted of peripheral blood mononuclear cells (PBMCs), taken at new diagnosis, from a patient treated with antithyroid drugs. These receptors originate from a man younger than 40 with Graves disease.

The J gene is TRBJ2-5, the V gene TRBV5-6; 8 bases are a match to TRBD2. The trim removed 1 base at V and 5 bases at J, leaving 7 bases unmatched. The length of the CDR3 is 15 residues. In germline, CDR1 is SGHDT, CDR2 YYEEEE. CDR3 sequence (DNA): TGTGCCAGCAGCTTGTACCGGGAGGGCCAGGAGACCCAGTACTTC. Protein product: CASSLYREGQETQYF.

Concerning this clonotype: A much larger clone lies a single base off, so this may be a read error. The chain carries TRBV7-9 and TRBJ2-1; D gene ambiguous. Trimming removed 5 bases from V and 7 bases from J, with 18 bases in between. Germline CDR1 is SEHNR and CDR2 is FQNEAQ (reference sequence). The CDR3 runs to 15 residues. The chain's CDR3 is CASSTPRAPWNEQFF. DNA of the CDR3: TGTGCCAGCAGCACCCCCCGGGCCCCATGGAATGAGCAGTTCTTC.

This clonotype was picked up many times. V gene TRBV27 combines with J gene TRBJ2-5, with D possibly TRBD2 on 5 matching bases. V lost 6 bases and J 5 bases, leaving 22 bases between the germline ends. The CDR3 loop spans 16 amino acids. CDR1 and CDR2 from the germline V gene are MNHEY and SMNVEV (reference sequence). Here the CDR3 DNA reads TGTGCCAGCAGGTCGGGAAGGGCTAGCCTTTCTGAGACCCAGTACTTC. Its translation is CASRSGRASLSETQYF.

This clonotype was detected ten times or more. The rearrangement joins TRBV2 to TRBJ2-2; the match to TRBD2 covers 11 bases. The trim removed 7 bases at V and 4 bases at J, leaving 5 bases unmatched. Looked up from germline, CDR1 is SNHLY and CDR2 is FYNNEI. The CDR3 totals 15 residues. CDR3 loop: CASTSSGRGTGELFF. DNA of the CDR3: TGTGCCAGCACAAGTAGCGGGAGGGGCACCGGGGAGCTGTTTTTT.

The table lists this clonotype with many counts. CDR3 nucleotide sequence: TGTGCCAGCAGTTTAGGGACAGTTGGTCCCTACGAGCAGTACTTC. It specifies CASSLGTVGPYEQYF. This chain uses TRBV12-3 or TRBV12-4 with TRBJ2-7; TRBD1 is a possible D gene (6 bases). V was shortened by 1 base and J by 2 bases, with 12 bases between the two germline ends. The CDR3 extends over 15 amino acids.

This clonotype was detected ten times or more. This chain connects TRBV6-1 to TRBJ1-2; D ambiguous. Trimming took 2 bases from V and 8 from J, leaving 15 bases between them. The CDR3 runs to 14 residues. Germline CDR1 reads MNHNS; CDR2 reads SASEGT. The CDR3 DNA is TGTGCCAGCAGTGAATTGACGTCAGTTGACGGCTACACCTTC. Encoded protein: CASSELTSVDGYTF.

The chain recombines TRBV5-1 with TRBJ2-2, with TRBD1 as a possible D gene (6 bases). Germline CDR1 and CDR2: SGHRS and YFSETQ. This CDR3 contains 13 residues. V was clipped by 3 bases and J by 6 bases, with 9 bases between them. CDR3 DNA: TGCGCCAGCAGCTGCAGGGGATCCGGGGAGCTGTTTTTT. Amino acids: CASSCRGSGELFF.

There are many counts of this clonotype. The chain carries TRBV7-2 and TRBJ1-2; 10 bases are a match to TRBD1. Germline V gene sequence: CDR1 SGHTA, CDR2 FQGNSA. Unmatched junction bases numbered 7, after V lost 5 bases and J lost 7 bases. This CDR3 spans 14 amino acids. The CDR3 reads CASSASGQGGGYTF. CDR3 in DNA: TGTGCCAGCAGCGCCTCCGGACAGGGGGGTGGCTACACCTTC.

Remarks on this clonotype: A read error is possible here, since a much larger clone lies one base away. The gene calls are TRBV27 and TRBJ2-3; the D gene is possibly TRBD1 (5 bases). The DNA end lines up better with TRBJ2-5; the J call may be wrong. CDR3 length: 13 amino acids. Germline-derived CDR1 and CDR2 are MNHEY and SMNVEV (reference sequence). In nucleotides, the CDR3 is TGTGCCAGCAGTATAAGACAGCAAAAGACCCAGTACTTC. Protein product: CASSIRQQKTQYF.

Ten or more counts support this clonotype. The chain has TRBV12-3 or TRBV12-4 and TRBJ1-3; D remains unclear. This CDR3 comprises 16 residues. V gave up 6 bases and J gave up 0 bases, with 15 bases separating them. In DNA form, the CDR3 reads TGTGCCAGCAGGGACGACACGGACTTCTCTGGAAACACCATATATTTT. Translating gives CASRDDTDFSGNTIYF.

This clonotype came up a few times. The gene calls are TRBV14 and TRBJ2-7; TRBD2 matches 8 bases. Germline trimming cut 4 bases from V and 3 bases from J; bases unmatched to any gene: 8. The germline V gene has CDR1 SGHDN and CDR2 FVKESK. CDR3 length: 15 amino acids. The CDR3, as DNA: TGTGCCAGCAGCCGGTCTAGCGGGCTCCTCTACGAGCAGTACTTC. This sequence encodes CASSRSSGLLYEQYF.

In its sample, this clonotype was seen a few times. V usage is TRBV9 and J usage is TRBJ2-5; the match to TRBD1 covers 8 bases. This CDR3 is built from 16 residues. The junction had 10 bases not matched to a gene; V was cut back by 3 bases and J by 3 bases. The V gene's germline CDR1 is SGDLS and CDR2 YYNGEE. CDR3: CASSAGNTGGEETQYF. Here the CDR3 DNA reads TGTGCCAGCAGCGCCGGCAATACAGGGGGTGAAGAGACCCAGTACTTC.

The sample holds many counts of this clonotype. The chain carries TRBV5-6 and TRBJ1-1; TRBD1 might be the D (5 bases). V was cut by 6 bases and J by 7 bases, with 10 bases left in between. This CDR3 contains 11 residues. Germline CDR1 and CDR2: SGHDT and YYEEEE. The CDR3 reads CASKRGLEAFF. CDR3 DNA: TGTGCCAGCAAGAGGGGTCTTGAAGCTTTCTTT.

This chain links TRBV7-3 with TRBJ2-5; no clear D gene. The germline gives CDR1 SGHTA, CDR2 FQGTGA. The ends were cut back, 6 bases at V and 10 bases at J, with 18 bases in the middle. The CDR3 has 13 amino acids. The DNA of the CDR3 is TGTGCCAGCAGTGGTACAAGGGAAGAGGTCCAGTACTTC. This sequence encodes CASSGTREEVQYF. Combining the CDR3 with reference TRBV7-3 and TRBJ2-5 gives the whole variable domain GAGVSQTPSNKVTEKGKYVELRCDPISGHTALYWYRQSLGQGPEFLIYFQGTGAADDSGLPNDRFFAVRPEGSVSTLKIQRTERGDSAVYLCASSGTREEVQYFGPGTRLLVL.

This clonotype appeared many times. The rearrangement links TRBV29-1 to TRBJ2-5; the D is unclear. The V end was cut by 4 bases, the J end by 7 bases, with 16 bases between. The CDR3 is 13 residues long. CDR1 is SQVTM, CDR2 ANQGSEA, per germline. The CDR3, as DNA: TGCAGCGTTGCCCCCCCCCTGAAGGGGACCCAGTACTTC. Its translation: CSVAPPLKGTQYF.

At least ten counts were recorded for this clonotype. V and J are TRBV19 and TRBJ1-2; 7 bases agree with TRBD1. CDR1 LNHDA and CDR2 SQIVND come from the germline V gene (reference sequence). The V gene end was trimmed by 3 bases and the J gene end by 2 bases; junction bases not matched to a gene: 6. The CDR3 loop spans 15 amino acids. The CDR3 nucleotides read TGTGCCAGTAGTATGTCCTCGACAGGGAACTATGGCTACACCTTC. The encoded protein is CASSMSSTGNYGYTF.

This clonotype was detected a few times. The J gene is TRBJ2-5, the V gene TRBV12-3 or TRBV12-4; 11 bases line up with TRBD1. V was pared by 6 bases and J by 2 bases, with 5 bases of the junction left unmatched. The CDR3 is 15 amino acids. The CDR3 reads CASRGQGDSQETQYF. The CDR3 DNA is TGTGCCAGCAGGGGACAGGGGGACTCTCAAGAGACCCAGTACTTC.

This clonotype has at least ten counts. The chain links TRBV7-3 to TRBJ2-1; 7 positions match TRBD2. This CDR3 contains 14 residues. After removal of 5 bases from V and 10 bases from J, the junction contained 11 bases not matched to a gene. Germline V gene sequence: CDR1 SGHTA, CDR2 FQGTGA. The CDR3 coding sequence is TGTGCCAGCAGCAAAGCCCGGACTAGTCGGGAGCAGTTCTTC. This gives the protein CASSKARTSREQFF.

This clonotype was seen repeatedly, ten times or more. The chain couples TRBV12-3 or TRBV12-4 to TRBJ2-3; TRBD1 aligns across 7 bases. V gave up 7 bases and J gave up 2 bases; unmatched junction bases: 6. This CDR3 contains 14 residues. The CDR3 nucleotides read TGTGCCAGCACTAAGACAGGGTTCACAGATACGCAGTATTTT. Protein product: CASTKTGFTDTQYF.

This clonotype came up a few times. The chain combines TRBV20-1 with TRBJ2-7; no definite D call. This CDR3 spans 11 amino acids. The germline CDR1 and CDR2 sequences are DFQATT and SNEGSKA (reference sequence). Trimming took off 1 base at V and 7 bases at J, with 8 bases between the two ends. CDR3 protein: CSARVTREQYF. CDR3 sequence (DNA): TGCAGTGCTAGAGTGACTCGGGAGCAGTACTTC.

The genes are TRBV19 and TRBJ1-2; no reliable D call. Looked up from germline, CDR1 is LNHDA and CDR2 is SQIVND (reference sequence). This CDR3 has 17 residues. V was clipped by 5 bases and J by 4 bases, with 23 bases between them. DNA for the CDR3: TGTGCCAGTAGTCCATCGGCAGGCCGCCTGCCTTTCTATGGCTACACCTTC. Translating gives CASSPSAGRLPFYGYTF.

This clonotype was picked up many times. The chain is built from TRBV27 and TRBJ2-7; TRBD2 aligns across 13 bases. J gave up 5 bases and V 5 bases, and 6 bases lay outside the gene matches. The CDR3 covers 15 residues. Germline loops: CDR1 MNHEY, CDR2 SMNVEV (reference sequence). The CDR3 spells CASSPGLAGSNEQYF. The CDR3 coding sequence is TGTGCCAGCAGTCCGGGACTAGCGGGATCAAACGAGCAGTACTTC.

This clonotype was seen a few times. The V and J genes are TRBV5-4 and TRBJ2-2; 12 nucleotides align to TRBD2. This CDR3 region has 16 residues. Germline CDR1 is SGHNT and CDR2 is YYREEE (reference sequence). V was pared by 4 bases and J by 7 bases, with 8 bases of the junction left unmatched. The CDR3: CASSESSGRAVGELFF. For the CDR3, the DNA is TGTGCCAGCAGCGAATCTAGCGGGAGGGCGGTCGGGGAGCTGTTTTTT.

This clonotype appeared many times. This chain uses TRBV7-2 with TRBJ2-3, with TRBD2 as a possible D gene (6 bases). The CDR3 loop spans 13 amino acids. Germline loops: CDR1 SGHTA, CDR2 FQGNSA. The V end lost 6 bases, the J end lost 1 base, and 8 bases lay between the germline ends. CDR3: CASRGGRTDTQYF. The DNA of the CDR3 is TGTGCCAGCAGGGGGGGACGCACAGATACGCAGTATTTT.

This clonotype has ten or more counts. The chain recombines TRBV12-3 or TRBV12-4 with TRBJ2-7, with TRBD2 matching over 7 bases. Unmatched junction bases numbered 6, after V lost 4 bases and J lost 3 bases. This CDR3 contains 14 residues. The CDR3 region is CASSSLAGDYEQYF. The CDR3 DNA is TGTGCCAGCAGTTCTCTCGCGGGGGACTACGAGCAGTACTTC.

This chain joins TRBV6-1 and TRBJ1-5; D gene uncertain. Germline lookup yields CDR1 MNHNS and CDR2 SASEGT. Trimming took 2 bases from V and 0 from J, leaving 8 bases between them. The CDR3 runs 15 residues. CDR3 sequence reads: CASSESRYSNQPQHF. DNA of the CDR3: TGTGCCAGCAGTGAATCCCGTTATAGCAATCAGCCCCAGCATTTT.

This clonotype was recorded at least ten times. The J gene is TRBJ2-5, the V gene TRBV28, with 7 nucleotides matching TRBD1. The CDR3 sequence is 15 residues long. The germline V gene encodes CDR1 MDHEN and CDR2 SYDVKM. J gave up 1 base and V 5 bases, and 7 bases lay outside the gene matches. This CDR3 is CASSITDRVQETQYF. CDR3 sequence (DNA): TGTGCCAGCAGTATTACCGACAGGGTCCAAGAGACCCAGTACTTC.